These 7 T cell receptor beta chains were all obtained from the same sample, sequenced in a study of blood T cell repertoires in COVID-19. Only in-frame clones appear in the TCRdb table, and some are missing; sequencing was by immunoSEQ multiplex PCR. The table shows about 80,000 clones, with roughly 82% occurring only once. The sequenced material came from peripheral blood. These receptors were obtained from a human donor in a cohort sampled during active COVID-19.

This chain connects TRBV29-1 to TRBJ2-5, with D uncertain. From germline, CDR1 is SQVTM and CDR2 ANQGSEA. The CDR3 has 11 amino acids. Trimming shortened V by 6 bases and J by 3 bases, and 8 bases separated the two germline ends. The CDR3 DNA is TGCAGCGTAGACACGAAAGAGACCCAGTACTTC. This translates into CSVDTKETQYF.

The V and J genes are TRBV5-1 and TRBJ1-4; tentatively, D is TRBD1 (5 bases). The CDR3 is 14 amino acids. Germline values: CDR1 SGHRS, CDR2 YFSETQ. V dropped 3 bases and J dropped 2 bases, with 8 bases sitting between them. For the CDR3, the DNA is TGCGCCAGCAGCTCGACAGTTACTAATGAAAAACTGTTTTTT. As protein: CASSSTVTNEKLFF.

This chain links TRBV6-5 with TRBJ1-2; TRBD1 agrees at 10 bases. Losses at the gene ends were 6 bases for V and 4 bases for J; bases not matched to a gene: 5. The CDR3 loop spans 14 amino acids. In germline, CDR1 is MNHEY, CDR2 SVGAGI. The CDR3 is CASRDRGRGYGYTF. The CDR3 coding sequence is TGTGCCAGCAGAGACAGGGGGCGAGGCTATGGCTACACCTTC.

CDR3 in DNA: TGTGCCAGCAGCATCGACAGTTACCTCCAAGAGACCCAGTACTTC. It specifies CASSIDSYLQETQYF. The chain couples TRBV11-1 to TRBJ2-5; D perhaps matches TRBD1 (5 bases). V shed 5 bases and J shed 1 base, with 14 bases lying between them. The CDR3 has 15 amino acids. From germline, CDR1 is SGHAT and CDR2 FQDESV (reference sequence). Complete variable domain (other parts from reference TRBV11-1 and TRBJ2-5): EAEVAQSPRYKITEKSQAVAFWCDPISGHATLYWYRQILGQGPELLVQFQDESVVDDSQLPKDRFSAERLKGVDSTLKIQPAELGDSAMYLCASSIDSYLQETQYFGPGTRLLVL.

The chain couples TRBV5-1 to TRBJ2-7, with D possibly being TRBD2 (5 bases). Trimming took off 5 bases at V and 3 bases at J, with 15 bases between the two ends. Germline V CDR1 and CDR2: SGHRS, YFSETQ. The CDR3 is made up of 14 amino acids. Written as DNA, the CDR3 is TGCGCCAGCAGTCTTCGGGGTCCACTCTACGAGCAGTACTTC. Translating gives CASSLRGPLYEQYF.

The rearrangement links TRBV5-1 to TRBJ2-1; unclear D gene. V was trimmed by 4 bases and J by 2 bases, leaving 10 bases between them. Germline CDR1 SGHRS, CDR2 YFSETQ. This CDR3 spans 14 amino acids. In DNA form, the CDR3 reads TGCGCCAGCAGCCTAGAAATCCCCTACAATGAGCAGTTCTTC. Its translation is CASSLEIPYNEQFF.

This clone has only one observation. The rearrangement links TRBV3-1 (or the pseudogene TRBV3-2) to TRBJ1-5; 7 bases map to TRBD1. J lost 5 bases, V lost 4 bases, and 2 bases had no gene match. Germline lookup yields CDR1 LGHDT and CDR2 YNNKEL (reference sequence). There are 13 residues in the CDR3. The CDR3 bases are TGTGCCAGCAGCCTCACAGGGGATCAGCCCCAGCATTTT. This gives the protein CASSLTGDQPQHF.